This T cell receptor beta chain was documented in a study of T-cell memory formation after mild COVID-19. CDR3 size: 17 residues. V lost 0 bases and J 1 base, leaving 16 bases between the germline ends. Germline V gene data show CDR1 as SGDLS and CDR2 as YYNGEE. 5'RACE primed at constant segments yielded TCR alpha and TCR beta cDNA libraries bearing sample barcodes and UMIs. One entry per CDR3 protein, called by TCRdb with MiXCR from the 5' RACE reads. In the table there are about 430,000 distinct CDR3 sequences, more than 20% of which are singletons. This clonotype was detected a few times. The antigen is not known. Study conclusions and caveats: The CD4+ clones that contracted clustered mainly within CM and EM, and the CD8+ clones concentrated in EMRA.

The rearrangement links TRBV9 to TRBJ1-1; D is uncertain. Sequenced: PBMCs or a T cell subset sorted from them (not recorded which). This clonotype was obtained from an adult woman who had mild COVID-19 (a few samples of this study predate the infection). Cell type and time point are not known. The CDR3 coding sequence is TGTGCCAGCAGCGTAGCATATTCGGCAGGCAAGAACACTGAAGCTTTCTTT. This sequence encodes CASSVAYSAGKNTEAFF. Supplemented by reference TRBV9 and TRBJ1-1, the full variable domain reads DSGVTQTPKHLITATGQRVTLRCSPRSGDLSVYWYQQSLDQGLQFLIQYYNGEERAKGNILERFSAQQFPDLHSELNLSSLELGDSALYFCASSVAYSAGKNTEAFFGQGTRLTVV.